Below are 7 T cell receptor beta chains sequenced from a single sample in a study of blood T cell repertoires in COVID-19. Sequencing was performed with immunoSEQ multiplex PCR; in TCRdb, only in-frame clones are kept and a portion is missing. The sample records roughly 140,000 clones, around 81% being singletons. The sample was peripheral blood. The origin of the receptors is a human donor with acute or convalescent COVID-19. The donor label of this sample is uncertain.

This chain joins TRBV6-6 and TRBJ1-4; maybe TRBD1 (5 bases). Looked up from germline, CDR1 is MNHNY and CDR2 is SVGAGI (reference sequence). This CDR3 comprises 15 residues. Trimming removed 5 bases at V and 4 bases at J, with 14 bases between. For the CDR3, the DNA is TGTGCCAGCAGTCCCACCGGGACTCATAATGAAAAACTGTTTTTT. Encoded protein: CASSPTGTHNEKLFF.

The V call is TRBV4-1, the J call TRBJ1-2; 11 positions agree with TRBD1. The V segment lost 4 bases and the J segment 4 bases; nucleotides outside the gene matches: 8. The germline V gene has CDR1 MGHRA and CDR2 YSYEKL. This CDR3 spans 16 amino acids. The CDR3 coding sequence is TGCGCCAGCAGCCGGGACCGGACAGGGGGCATCTATGGCTACACCTTC. Its translation: CASSRDRTGGIYGYTF.

CDR3 nucleotide sequence: TGTGCCAGCTCATCGTTTTCAGGGGGCGTCCTTTCGCCAGATACGCAGTATTTT. This translates into CASSSFSGGVLSPDTQYF. The gene calls are TRBV18 and TRBJ2-3; TRBD1 matches 8 bases. Germline V gene sequence: CDR1 KGHSH, CDR2 LQKENI. V dropped 5 bases and J dropped 4; count of bases not matched to a gene: 17. The CDR3 has 18 amino acids.

The chain links TRBV5-4 to TRBJ1-2; 8 positions agree with TRBD1. With 4 bases clipped from V and 6 bases from J, the junction kept 11 bases outside the gene matches. CDR1 and CDR2 from the germline V gene are SGHNT and YYREEE (reference sequence). CDR3 length: 15 residues. CDR3 sequence: CASSPVQGAPDGYTF. In nucleotides, the CDR3 is TGTGCCAGCAGCCCGGTTCAGGGGGCGCCGGATGGCTACACCTTC. Supplemented by reference TRBV5-4 and TRBJ1-2, the full variable domain reads ETGVTQSPTHLIKTRGQQVTLRCSSQSGHNTVSWYQQALGQGPQFIFQYYREEENGRGNFPPRFSGLQFPNYSSELNVNALELDDSALYLCASSPVQGAPDGYTFGSGTRLTVV.

The chain has TRBV12-5 and TRBJ2-2, with D perhaps TRBD2 (6 bases). This CDR3 has 19 residues. V lost 0 bases to trimming and J lost 4 bases, with 21 bases between them. Germline V CDR1 and CDR2: LGHNT, FRNRAP. CDR3 protein: CASGLVGSGLSRVTGELFF. In nucleotides, the CDR3 is TGTGCTAGTGGTTTGGTTGGCAGCGGGTTATCCCGTGTCACCGGGGAGCTGTTTTTT. The complete variable domain, with remaining parts taken from reference TRBV12-5 and TRBJ2-2, reads DARVTQTPRHKVTEMGQEVTMRCQPILGHNTVFWYRQTMMQGLELLAYFRNRAPLDDSGMPKDRFSAEMPDATLATLKIQPSEPRDSAVYFCASGLVGSGLSRVTGELFFGEGSRLTVL.

CDR3 nucleotides: TGTGCCAGCAGCTATACCGGGTCTCTTAATCAGCCCCAGCATTTT. It yields the protein CASSYTGSLNQPQHF. The chain joins TRBV7-8 to TRBJ1-5; D call uncertain. The CDR3 runs to 15 residues. V shed 4 bases and J shed 4 bases, with 14 bases lying between them. Germline assignment: CDR1 SGHVS and CDR2 FQNEAQ.

The chain recombines TRBV6-5 with TRBJ1-2; 7 bases are shared with TRBD1. Germline CDR1 is MNHEY and CDR2 is SVGAGI. V was pared by 5 bases and J by 8 bases, with 8 bases of the junction left unmatched. This CDR3 has 13 amino acids. CDR3 in DNA: TGTGCCAGCAGTCGGAGACAGGGTGGAGGCTACACCTTC. This codes for CASSRRQGGGYTF.